This T cell receptor (beta chain) was recovered during a study of blood T cell repertoires in COVID-19. Authors' data handling: Nucleated cell counts were estimated from reference gene primer amplification. Libraries were prepared by immunoSEQ multiplex PCR; TCRdb keeps only in-frame clonotypes and omits some of them. The V and J calls and the clone size are those of that table, but D and trimming were determined from the DNA. The sample lists 200,000 to 250,000 clones, about nine tenths occurring once. In this sample, this clone turned up once. Between the trimmed V and J ends, which lost 4 bases and 3 bases, there was a span of 10 bases. This CDR3 contains 13 residues. The germline V gene has CDR1 SGHRS and CDR2 YFSETQ.

This clonotype originated in a man aged 25 to 45 with COVID-19, enrolled during active disease. The J gene is TRBJ1-1, the V gene TRBV5-1, with D possibly TRBD1 on 5 matching bases. The sequenced sample consisted of peripheral blood. CDR3 in DNA: TGCGCCAGCAGCCAACAGGATTACACTGAAGCTTTCTTT. Its translation is CASSQQDYTEAFF.